The 19 T cell receptor beta chains below were found in one sample sequenced in a study of circulating and synovial CD4+ cells in juvenile arthritis. Assay used: immunoSEQ multiplex PCR; TCRdb lists only in-frame clones, some missing. The data hold around 35,000 clones, with 95% to 96% observed a single time. Sequenced: CD4+ T cells from blood. The receptor source for this set is a human donor with juvenile idiopathic arthritis.

J is TRBJ2-5 and V is TRBV7-8; no reliable D call. The CDR3 has 13 amino acids. Deletions cut 6 bases from V and 2 bases from J, with 10 bases between. Looked up from germline, CDR1 is SGHVS and CDR2 is FQNEAQ. CDR3: CASRFGKQETQYF. CDR3 in DNA: TGTGCCAGCAGGTTCGGTAAACAAGAGACCCAGTACTTC.

J is TRBJ1-2 and V is TRBV18; TRBD1 aligns across 9 bases. Germline lookup yields CDR1 KGHSH and CDR2 LQKENI. The CDR3 is 17 amino acids. Losses at the gene ends were 1 base for V and 9 bases for J; bases not matched to a gene: 15. The CDR3 spells CASSPRDREAQRLSYTF. CDR3 bases: TGTGCCAGCTCACCACGGGACAGGGAGGCTCAGCGGTTGAGCTACACCTTC.

The chain employs TRBV11-2 and TRBJ1-2; TRBD1 aligns across 9 bases. Germline CDR1 SGHAT, CDR2 FQNNGV. Germline trimming cut 5 bases from V and 8 bases from J; bases unmatched to any gene: 6. This CDR3 has 13 residues. The CDR3 DNA is TGTGCCAGCAGCGCGAGGACAGGGGACGGCTACACCTTC. Residues: CASSARTGDGYTF. Based on the CDR3 plus reference TRBV11-2 and TRBJ1-2, the full variable domain is EAGVAQSPRYKIIEKRQSVAFWCNPISGHATLYWYQQILGQGPKLLIQFQNNGVVDDSQLPKDRFSAERLKGVDSTLKIQPAKLEDSAVYLCASSARTGDGYTFGSGTRLTVV.

This rearrangement joins TRBV6-1 to TRBJ2-5; 10 bases are shared with TRBD1. The CDR3 loop spans 15 amino acids. V lost 4 bases and J lost 4; bases outside the gene matches: 6. Looked up from germline, CDR1 is MNHNS and CDR2 is SASEGT. The CDR3 bases are TGTGCCAGCAGTGGGTTGGGACAGGGGACAGAGACCCAGTACTTC. It is translated as CASSGLGQGTETQYF.

The chain links TRBV7-3 to TRBJ2-1; 12 bases map to TRBD2. Trimming removed 5 bases from V and 9 bases from J; junction bases left unmatched: 11. Germline V lookup: CDR1 SGHTA, CDR2 FQGTGA. This CDR3 has 16 residues. CDR3 protein: CASSPTSGSNGPEQFF. The DNA of the CDR3 is TGTGCCAGCAGCCCGACTAGCGGGAGTAATGGGCCTGAGCAGTTCTTC.

Here the CDR3 reads CASSPPGREETQYF. The CDR3 coding sequence is TGTGCCAGCAGTCCCCCGGGGAGGGAAGAGACCCAGTACTTC. The genes are TRBV6-6 and TRBJ2-5, with 7 bases fitting TRBD2. CDR3 size: 14 residues. The V segment lost 5 bases and the J segment 3 bases; nucleotides outside the gene matches: 6. CDR1 is MNHNY, CDR2 SVGAGI, per germline (reference sequence).

V and J are TRBV4-1 and TRBJ1-6, with a tentative D call TRBD1 (5 bases). Germline V gene data show CDR1 as MGHRA and CDR2 as YSYEKL. This CDR3 has 13 amino acids. V was pared by 4 bases and J by 11 bases, with 12 bases between. The CDR3 region has the DNA TGCGCCAGCAGCCCCCCCGGGGGGACACCCCTCCACTTT. Encoded protein: CASSPPGGTPLHF.

The V call is TRBV25-1, the J call TRBJ2-7; 7 nucleotides align to TRBD1. With 3 bases clipped from V and 3 bases from J, the junction kept 8 bases outside the gene matches. This CDR3 comprises 15 residues. The germline CDR1 and CDR2 sequences are MGHDK and SYGVNS. In DNA form, the CDR3 reads TGTGCCAGCAGTGAGACCGGGACAGTCGGCTACGAGCAGTACTTC. It specifies CASSETGTVGYEQYF.

This chain links TRBV5-3 with TRBJ1-4; TRBD1 aligns across 10 bases. TRBV5-3 counts as an open reading frame of uncertain function. Trimming at V came to 3 bases and at J to 7 bases, leaving 21 bases not matched to a gene. The CDR3 covers 20 residues. The chain's CDR3 is CARSSHHGGQGVAKGEKLFF. CDR3 nucleotides: TGTGCCAGAAGCTCCCACCACGGCGGACAGGGGGTCGCTAAAGGTGAAAAACTGTTTTTT.

This CDR3 is CASSYSVVGGYTF. DNA of the CDR3: TGTGCCAGCAGTTACTCCGTGGTGGGCGGCTACACCTTC. This chain uses TRBV6-5 with TRBJ1-2; D not certain. The CDR3 length is 13 residues. V lost 0 bases, J lost 8 bases, and 10 bases lay in between. Germline V lookup: CDR1 MNHEY, CDR2 SVGAGI.

The rearrangement joins TRBV18 to TRBJ1-6; D not resolved. The CDR3 is made up of 16 amino acids. Per germline, CDR1 KGHSH and CDR2 LQKENI. V lost 3 bases and J 5 bases, leaving 14 bases between the germline ends. CDR3 residues: CASSPSRTGNNSPLHF. Written as DNA, the CDR3 is TGTGCCAGCTCACCCTCCCGGACGGGAAATAATTCACCCCTCCACTTT. The variable domain in full, with the rest retrieved from reference TRBV18 and TRBJ1-6, is NAGVMQNPRHLVRRRGQEARLRCSPMKGHSHVYWYRQLPEEGLKFMVYLQKENIIDESGMPKERFSAEFPKEGPSILRIQQVVRGDSAAYFCASSPSRTGNNSPLHFGNGTRLTVT.

The chain is built from TRBV5-6 and TRBJ1-1; TRBD1 matches 8 bases. The trim removed 3 bases at V and 6 bases at J, leaving 13 bases unmatched. The CDR3 runs 16 residues. Germline values: CDR1 SGHDT, CDR2 YYEEEE. As DNA, the CDR3 is TGTGCCAGCAGCTCACCCCTGGACAGGGTGCCTTCTGAAGCTTTCTTT. Its translation: CASSSPLDRVPSEAFF.

The chain is built from TRBV28 and TRBJ2-7; D might be TRBD2 (5 bases). The V gene lost 6 bases and the J gene lost 2 bases, with 11 bases spanning the gap. CDR1 is MDHEN, CDR2 SYDVKM, per germline. The CDR3 totals 13 residues. CDR3 in amino acids: CASRTGIPYEQYF. CDR3 DNA: TGTGCCAGCAGAACCGGGATCCCCTACGAGCAGTACTTC.

CDR3 DNA sequence: TGCGCCAGCAGCCAAGATTCCAGCGGGAGCAGGTGGGGGGAGCTGTTTTTT. Protein sequence: CASSQDSSGSRWGELFF. V is TRBV4-1 and J is TRBJ2-2; 8 bases fit TRBD2. Unmatched junction bases numbered 11, after V lost 0 bases and J lost 8 bases. CDR3 length equals 17 residues. Per the germline V gene, CDR1 is MGHRA and CDR2 is YSYEKL.

V is TRBV5-4 and J is TRBJ2-5; a weak D match, TRBD2 (5 bases). The length of the CDR3 is 13 residues. V lost 2 bases and J 4 bases, leaving 9 bases between the germline ends. Per the germline V gene, CDR1 is SGHNT and CDR2 is YYREEE (reference sequence). CDR3 amino acids: CASSFEGTETQYF. CDR3 nucleotide sequence: TGTGCCAGCAGCTTTGAGGGTACAGAGACCCAGTACTTC.

This clone appeared a few times. This chain links TRBV7-3 with TRBJ1-5; 7 bases agree with TRBD1. CDR1 is SGHTA, CDR2 FQGTGA, per germline. Germline trimming cut 5 bases from V and 3 bases from J; bases unmatched to any gene: 1. This CDR3 is built from 13 residues. The CDR3 is CASSQGVNQPQHF. CDR3 bases: TGTGCCAGCAGCCAGGGGGTCAATCAGCCCCAGCATTTT. The variable domain in full, completed from reference TRBV7-3 and TRBJ1-5, reads GAGVSQTPSNKVTEKGKYVELRCDPISGHTALYWYRQSLGQGPEFLIYFQGTGAADDSGLPNDRFFAVRPEGSVSTLKIQRTERGDSAVYLCASSQGVNQPQHFGDGTRLSIL.

The chain recombines TRBV28 with TRBJ2-7; 8 bases fit TRBD1. Germline V gene data show CDR1 as MDHEN and CDR2 as SYDVKM. This CDR3 has 12 residues. V lost 6 bases to trimming and J lost 2 bases; unmatched junction nucleotides: 0. CDR3: CASRDRAYEQYF. The CDR3 nucleotides read TGTGCCAGCAGGGACAGGGCCTACGAGCAGTACTTC.

This clone was found once. The chain joins TRBV2 to TRBJ2-7; 8 nucleotides match TRBD2. In germline, CDR1 is SNHLY, CDR2 FYNNEI. The CDR3 runs to 13 residues. V was clipped by 1 base and J by 8 bases; unmatched bases: 4. CDR3 nucleotide sequence: TGTGCCAGCAGTGAAGGGACTAGCTTGAAGCAGTACTTC. This encodes CASSEGTSLKQYF.

The CDR3, as DNA: TGTGCCAGCAGCCAAAGAACGCAGGGAAGCCACGAGCAGTACTTC. Translating gives CASSQRTQGSHEQYF. The chain combines TRBV4-2 with TRBJ2-7; D is perhaps TRBD1 (5 bases). The CDR3 totals 15 residues. Between the trimmed V and J ends, which lost 2 bases and 5 bases, there was a span of 16 bases. CDR1 and CDR2 from the germline V gene are LGHNA and YNFKEQ.